This TCR beta chain is from a study of shared clonotypes between healthy human individuals. This CDR3 is 16 amino acids long. V shed 0 bases, J shed 4 bases, and the junction held 5 bases outside the gene matches. Germline V gene data show CDR1 as SNHLY and CDR2 as FYNNEI. Repertoires were generated with immunoSEQ multiplex PCR, while TCRdb's copy carries only in-frame clones and drops some. The repertoire holds 2,500,000 or so clones, roughly 93% seen once, with more than 0.35% in the top ten. The table lists this clone with a few counts. Sequencing used naive CD4+ T cells from PBMCs. Regarding subset: CD45RA+ positively selected. This TCR was recovered from a man younger than 30 in good health. Some clones in this sample may be carry-over from other donors' samples. The chain employs TRBV2 and TRBJ2-1, with TRBD2 matching over 8 bases. CDR3 sequence reads: CASSEAGLAGYNEQFF. The DNA for the CDR3 is TGTGCCAGCAGTGAAGCGGGGCTAGCGGGTTACAATGAGCAGTTCTTC.